The clone carrying this TCR beta chain was detected once. These data are taken from a study of blood T cell repertoires in COVID-19. Overall study: Samples representing acute and convalescent COVID-19 were sourced from the United States, Italy and Spain.

Libraries were prepared by immunoSEQ multiplex PCR; TCRdb keeps only in-frame clonotypes and omits some of them. The sample yields around 330,000 clones, 75% to 90% seen once. Ages ranged from about 18 to 89 years, with residence in fewer than 25 US areas. Participants' reported clinical history set cohort assignment. Before they entered the study, exposed participants had met a COVID-19 case within 2 weeks. J lost 10 bases, V lost 3 bases, and 14 bases had no gene match. The germline V gene has CDR1 MNHEY and CDR2 SVGEGT. The CDR3 covers 17 residues. This TCR was sampled from a woman in her twenties or thirties who had been exposed to COVID-19. The sequenced material came from PBMCs or T cells enriched from blood (not recorded which). The chain combines TRBV6-2 or TRBV6-3 with TRBJ2-3, with 12 bases fitting TRBD1. Here the CDR3 DNA reads TGTGCCAGCAGTTATCACACCGGGACAGGGGGCAAATTGTCGCAGTATTTT. This translates into CASSYHTGTGGKLSQYF.